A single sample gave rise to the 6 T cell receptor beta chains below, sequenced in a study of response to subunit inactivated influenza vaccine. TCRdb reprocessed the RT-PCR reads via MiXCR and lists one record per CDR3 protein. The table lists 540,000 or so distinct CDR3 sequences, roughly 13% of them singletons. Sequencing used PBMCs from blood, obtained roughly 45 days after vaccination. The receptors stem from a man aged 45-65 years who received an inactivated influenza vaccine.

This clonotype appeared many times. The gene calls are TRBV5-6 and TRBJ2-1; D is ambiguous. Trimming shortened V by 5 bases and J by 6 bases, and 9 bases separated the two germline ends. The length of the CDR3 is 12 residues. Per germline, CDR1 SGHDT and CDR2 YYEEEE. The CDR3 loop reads CASSLGLNEQFF. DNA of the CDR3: TGTGCCAGCAGTTTAGGGCTCAATGAGCAGTTCTTC.

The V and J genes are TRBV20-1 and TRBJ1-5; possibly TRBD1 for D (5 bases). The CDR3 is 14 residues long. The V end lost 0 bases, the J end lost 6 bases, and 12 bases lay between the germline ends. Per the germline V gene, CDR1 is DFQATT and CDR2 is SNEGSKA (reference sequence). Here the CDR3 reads CSARDPAGPQPQHF. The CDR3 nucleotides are TGCAGTGCTAGAGATCCGGCAGGGCCTCAGCCCCAGCATTTT.

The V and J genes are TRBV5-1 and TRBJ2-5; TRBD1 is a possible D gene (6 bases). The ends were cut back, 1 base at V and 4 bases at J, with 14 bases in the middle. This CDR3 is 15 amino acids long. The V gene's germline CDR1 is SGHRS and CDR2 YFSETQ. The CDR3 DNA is TGCGCCAGCAGCTTGACAGGGATGGTTTCAGAGACCCAGTACTTC. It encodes CASSLTGMVSETQYF.

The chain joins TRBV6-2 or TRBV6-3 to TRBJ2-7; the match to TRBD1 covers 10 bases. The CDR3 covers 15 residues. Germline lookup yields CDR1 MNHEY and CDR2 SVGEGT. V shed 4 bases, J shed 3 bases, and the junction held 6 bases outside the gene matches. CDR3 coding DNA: TGTGCCAGCAGTTTCGGGACAGGGGATATCTACGAGCAGTACTTC. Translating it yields CASSFGTGDIYEQYF.

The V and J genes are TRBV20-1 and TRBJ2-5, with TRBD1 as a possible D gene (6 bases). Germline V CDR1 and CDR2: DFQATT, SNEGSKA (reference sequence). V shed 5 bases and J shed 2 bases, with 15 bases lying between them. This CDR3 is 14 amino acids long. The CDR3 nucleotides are TGCAGTGCTGGCAGGGGTGTGGCGCAAGAGACCCAGTACTTC. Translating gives CSAGRGVAQETQYF.

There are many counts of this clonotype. CDR3 amino acids: CASSAQGVQAEQYF. In nucleotides, the CDR3 is TGTGCCAGCAGCGCACAGGGCGTCCAGGCAGAGCAGTACTTC. The chain recombines TRBV4-2 with TRBJ2-7; the D gene is possibly TRBD1 (6 bases). The germline V gene has CDR1 LGHNA and CDR2 YNFKEQ. The CDR3 consists of 14 residues. V dropped 5 bases and J dropped 7 bases, with 18 bases sitting between them.